The entry that follows covers one T cell receptor beta chain sequence. Germline V lookup: CDR1 LGHNA, CDR2 YSLEER. The CDR3 consists of 20 residues. With V trimmed by 3 bases and J by 4 bases, 15 bases remained unmatched. This sample was taken from a study of blood T cell repertoires in COVID-19. Study context: Sites in the United States, Italy and Spain provided acute and convalescent COVID-19 samples. PBMCs, B-cell-depleted T cells, or T cells were the source of the cDNA or gDNA that made up the material.

How the authors handled the data: How many nucleated cells were present was estimated from reference gene primer amplification. Sequenced by immunoSEQ multiplex PCR; TCRdb stores in-frame clones only, minus some. V and J calls plus clone size are reproduced from that table; the DNA served to infer D and trimming. The table shows 25,000 or so clones, with 85% to 90% occurring only once. Sequences were obtained from peripheral blood. The sequence was collected from a woman of 80 years or more with acute or convalescent COVID-19. This chain connects TRBV4-3 to TRBJ2-3; 14 nucleotides align to TRBD2. CDR3 DNA sequence: TGCGCCAGCAGCCACCTGACGACTAGCGGGAGGGCCGTTGTTGCAGATACGCAGTATTTT. Its translation: CASSHLTTSGRAVVADTQYF.